Below, 30 T cell receptor beta chains from the same sample are listed, as sequenced in a study of CD8 T cells in Susac syndrome. Random hexamers were used to reverse transcribe about 0.45 to 1 ug of RNA. TCRdb independently ran MiXCR on the immunoSEQ multiplex PCR reads; one entry per CDR3 protein. Of roughly 330,000 distinct CDR3 sequences in the sample, about 90% were seen once. The sample was CD4+ T cells from PBMCs. The receptors were sampled from a human donor with multiple sclerosis.

The V gene is TRBV7-2, the J gene TRBJ1-5; D is uncertain. This CDR3 has 13 amino acids. From germline, CDR1 is SGHTA and CDR2 FQGNSA. Between the trimmed V and J ends, which lost 5 bases and 5 bases, there was a span of 10 bases. The DNA of the CDR3 is TGTGCCAGCAGCCCCGCCGGGCATCAGCCCCAGCATTTT. This sequence encodes CASSPAGHQPQHF.

The V call is TRBV9, the J call TRBJ2-3; D is perhaps TRBD2 (5 bases). Germline V gene sequence: CDR1 SGDLS, CDR2 YYNGEE. The CDR3 is 15 residues long. Trimming took 4 bases from V and 5 from J, leaving 17 bases between them. The DNA for the CDR3 is TGTGCCAGCAGCACAAGGACTGGAGTAGAAGATACGCAGTATTTT. Translating it yields CASSTRTGVEDTQYF.

This clonotype was seen a single time. The chain is built from TRBV7-8 and TRBJ2-1, with 7 bases lining up with TRBD2. The germline gives CDR1 SGHVS, CDR2 FQNEAQ. The CDR3 consists of 16 residues. V gave up 3 bases and J gave up 4 bases; unmatched junction bases: 9. CDR3 loop: CASSFAGTNGYNEQFF. In DNA, the CDR3 is TGTGCCAGCAGCTTCGCCGGGACTAACGGGTACAATGAGCAGTTCTTC. Supplemented by reference TRBV7-8 and TRBJ2-1, the full variable domain reads GAGVSQSPRYKVAKRGQDVALRCDPISGHVSLFWYQQALGQGPEFLTYFQNEAQLDKSGLPSDRFFAERPEGSVSTLKIQRTQQEDSAVYLCASSFAGTNGYNEQFFGPGTRLTVL.

This rearrangement joins TRBV30 to TRBJ1-6; D is ambiguous. The CDR3 is made up of 14 amino acids. Germline V CDR1 and CDR2: GTSNPN, SVGIG (reference sequence). Between the trimmed V and J ends, which lost 0 bases and 14 bases, there was a span of 17 bases. The CDR3 protein is CAWSVRAEPQSLHF. As DNA, the CDR3 is TGTGCCTGGAGTGTACGGGCGGAGCCGCAGTCCCTCCACTTT.

The rearrangement uses TRBV7-9 and TRBJ2-3; TRBD2 aligns across 10 bases. The CDR3 is 16 amino acids. The trim removed 1 base at V and 3 bases at J, leaving 4 bases unmatched. Germline lookup yields CDR1 SEHNR and CDR2 FQNEAQ (reference sequence). The CDR3 bases are TGTGCCAGCAGCTTAGTAACTAGCGGGGATACAGATACGCAGTATTTT. As protein: CASSLVTSGDTDTQYF.

The chain carries TRBV3-1 and TRBJ2-6; no definite D call. With 0 bases removed from V and 0 bases from J, the gap between germline ends came to 6 bases. This CDR3 is 16 amino acids long. Per germline, CDR1 LGHDT and CDR2 YNNKEL (reference sequence). The CDR3 DNA sequence: TGTGCCAGCAGCCAAGAGGCGAGCTCTGGGGCCAACGTCCTGACTTTC. Residues: CASSQEASSGANVLTF.

The V call is TRBV6-2 or TRBV6-3, the J call TRBJ1-5; D remains unclear. Trimming removed 5 bases from V and 0 bases from J, with 11 bases in between. Germline V gene sequence: CDR1 MNHEY, CDR2 SVGEGT. The CDR3 covers 15 residues. The CDR3 here is CASSPFRSSNQPQHF. The CDR3 coding sequence is TGTGCCAGCAGTCCATTCCGGAGTAGCAATCAGCCCCAGCATTTT.

The chain recombines TRBV3-1 with TRBJ1-2; D is ambiguous. This CDR3 has 13 amino acids. Germline loops: CDR1 LGHDT, CDR2 YNNKEL (reference sequence). The ends were cut back, 0 bases at V and 0 bases at J, with 2 bases in the middle. The CDR3 coding sequence is TGTGCCAGCAGCCAAGATGCTAACTATGGCTACACCTTC. Translated, it gives CASSQDANYGYTF.

The chain joins TRBV19 to TRBJ2-4, with 8 nucleotides matching TRBD2. Unmatched junction bases numbered 4, after V lost 2 bases and J lost 7 bases. Germline values: CDR1 LNHDA, CDR2 SQIVND (reference sequence). The CDR3 is made up of 14 amino acids. Here the CDR3 DNA reads TGTGCCAGTAGTATAATGCGGGGGGAGAACATTCAGTACTTC. Amino acid sequence: CASSIMRGENIQYF.

J is TRBJ2-2 and V is TRBV30; possible D gene TRBD2, 7 bases. Between the trimmed V and J ends, which lost 1 base and 6 bases, there was a span of 15 bases. This CDR3 contains 15 residues. Germline V gene lookup returns CDR1 GTSNPN and CDR2 SVGIG (reference sequence). CDR3 protein: CAWSEGGGPAGELFF. The CDR3, as DNA: TGTGCCTGGAGTGAAGGGGGGGGGCCAGCCGGGGAGCTGTTTTTT.

This sequence joins TRBV6-2 or TRBV6-3 and TRBJ2-7; no firm D call. Germline V CDR1 and CDR2: MNHEY, SVGEGT. The ends were cut back, 6 bases at V and 2 bases at J, with 17 bases in the middle. This CDR3 spans 15 amino acids. The CDR3: CASSSVGLHAYEQYF. CDR3 coding DNA: TGTGCCAGCAGCTCCGTCGGGCTTCACGCCTACGAGCAGTACTTC.

This chain joins TRBV1 and TRBJ1-1; the table assigns TRBD1, which was not confirmed against the DNA. TRBV1 is termed a pseudogene. This CDR3 region has 17 residues. As DNA, the CDR3 is TGCACCAGCAGCCAATCTCCCCATGAGGGGGGCCCTACTGAAGCTTTCTTT. Translating it yields CTSSQSPHEGGPTEAFF.

The chain couples TRBV30 to TRBJ1-2; TRBD1 might be the D (5 bases). CDR3 size: 14 residues. V gave up 5 bases and J gave up 6 bases, with 19 bases separating them. Germline loops: CDR1 GTSNPN, CDR2 SVGIG (reference sequence). The CDR3 coding sequence is TGTGCCTGGGCCCCCGGGACGGCAACTCATGGCTACACCTTC. As protein: CAWAPGTATHGYTF.

The chain links TRBV5-6 to TRBJ2-7; D perhaps matches TRBD1 (5 bases). The CDR3 covers 16 residues. Germline loops: CDR1 SGHDT, CDR2 YYEEEE. V was trimmed by 0 bases and J by 0 bases, leaving 13 bases between them. CDR3 in DNA: TGTGCCAGCAGCTTGGGAGTTTTGGGGCACTCCTACGAGCAGTACTTC. This sequence encodes CASSLGVLGHSYEQYF. Together with reference TRBV5-6 and TRBJ2-7, the CDR3 gives the full variable domain: DAGVTQSPTHLIKTRGQQVTLRCSPKSGHDTVSWYQQALGQGPQFIFQYYEEEERQRGNFPDRFSGHQFPNYSSELNVNALLLGDSALYLCASSLGVLGHSYEQYFGPGTRLTVT.

The V call is TRBV20-1, the J call TRBJ2-1; 12 bases map to TRBD2. V lost 4 bases, J lost 7 bases, and 17 bases stayed unmatched. The germline CDR1 and CDR2 sequences are DFQATT and SNEGSKA (reference sequence). The CDR3 has 18 amino acids. The CDR3 DNA follows: TGCAGTGCTACCAACCTCGGACTAGCGGGGAGATTGGGAAATGAGCAGTTCTTC. Its protein is CSATNLGLAGRLGNEQFF.

The rearrangement joins TRBV6-2 or TRBV6-3 to TRBJ1-5; a weak D match, TRBD1 (6 bases). This CDR3 is built from 13 residues. Germline CDR1 MNHEY, CDR2 SVGEGT. V was trimmed by 9 bases and J by 1 base, leaving 10 bases between them. The DNA for the CDR3 is TGTGCCAGTGCAGGGGAAAGCAATCAGCCCCAGCATTTT. Translation gives CASAGESNQPQHF.

CDR3 protein: CASSRGDSNSGNTIYF. The CDR3 coding sequence is TGCGCCAGCAGCCGTGGAGACAGTAACTCTGGAAACACCATATATTTT. This chain joins TRBV5-1 and TRBJ1-3; TRBD1 might be the D (5 bases). The ends were cut back, 4 bases at V and 0 bases at J, with 14 bases in the middle. Looked up from germline, CDR1 is SGHRS and CDR2 is YFSETQ. The CDR3 loop spans 16 amino acids.

The CDR3 DNA sequence: TGCAGCGTTGAAGATCGGGTAGCGGGGGGCACCGGGGAGCTGTTTTTT. Translated: CSVEDRVAGGTGELFF. The chain carries TRBV29-1 and TRBJ2-2; TRBD2 matches 10 bases. J was trimmed by 4 bases and V by 0 bases; bases with no gene match: 5. Per germline, CDR1 SQVTM and CDR2 ANQGSEA. The CDR3 is made up of 16 amino acids.

This chain joins TRBV20-1 and TRBJ1-5; D unclear. The germline gives CDR1 DFQATT, CDR2 SNEGSKA (reference sequence). The germline V and J ends were trimmed by 3 bases and 1 base, with 16 bases remaining between them. The CDR3 length is 16 residues. The CDR3 region is CSARGKAWRSNQPQHF. The DNA for the CDR3 is TGCAGTGCTAGGGGGAAAGCCTGGCGGAGCAATCAGCCCCAGCATTTT.

The chain employs TRBV6-6 and TRBJ2-1; 8 bases agree with TRBD2. Germline V gene data show CDR1 as MNHNY and CDR2 as SVGAGI (reference sequence). V lost 2 bases and J lost 3; bases outside the gene matches: 6. CDR3 length equals 16 residues. The CDR3 protein is CASSYRGLVIYNEQFF. In DNA form, the CDR3 reads TGTGCCAGCAGTTACCGGGGACTAGTGATCTACAATGAGCAGTTCTTC.

The rearrangement joins TRBV20-1 to TRBJ1-2, with a possible D match to TRBD1 (5 bases). V lost 3 bases and J lost 3, with 17 bases in between. This CDR3 has 15 amino acids. Germline V gene sequence: CDR1 DFQATT, CDR2 SNEGSKA (reference sequence). The CDR3 DNA reads TGCAGTGCTAGCATAAGGGGCGAGGCACACTATGGCTACACCTTC. As protein: CSASIRGEAHYGYTF.

This sequence joins TRBV5-1 and TRBJ2-1; weak D call: TRBD2 (6 bases). V was cut by 4 bases and J by 8 bases, with 25 bases left in between. CDR3 length: 17 residues. Germline lookup yields CDR1 SGHRS and CDR2 YFSETQ. The CDR3 region is CASSPQVAGRTSYEQFF. In DNA form, the CDR3 reads TGCGCCAGCAGCCCCCAGGTGGCGGGACGCACCTCCTATGAGCAGTTCTTC.

The sample holds one count of this clonotype. This rearrangement joins TRBV9 to TRBJ2-2; D is unclear. The V end lost 6 bases, the J end lost 8 bases, and 14 bases lay between the germline ends. Germline assignment: CDR1 SGDLS and CDR2 YYNGEE. The CDR3 covers 13 residues. CDR3: CASNSGASGELFF. DNA for the CDR3: TGTGCCAGCAACTCGGGCGCTTCGGGGGAGCTGTTTTTT.

The chain is built from TRBV6-5 and TRBJ1-1; D remains ambiguous. V was clipped by 6 bases and J by 1 base, with 12 bases between them. Germline V gene lookup returns CDR1 MNHEY and CDR2 SVGAGI. This CDR3 spans 14 amino acids. CDR3 nucleotide sequence: TGTGCCAGCAGCTCCGATTTATGGAACACTGAAGCTTTCTTT. This encodes CASSSDLWNTEAFF.

The J gene is TRBJ2-5, the V gene TRBV7-2; 15 bases are a match to TRBD2. The junction had 7 bases not matched to a gene; V was cut back by 3 bases and J by 5 bases. The germline CDR1 and CDR2 sequences are SGHTA and FQGNSA. This CDR3 has 17 amino acids. CDR3 nucleotides: TGTGCCAGCAGCTTGGGACTAGCGGGAGGCCTGGGGGAGACCCAGTACTTC. Amino acids: CASSLGLAGGLGETQYF.

This clonotype has a single count. The chain carries TRBV7-9 and TRBJ2-7, with D perhaps TRBD1 (6 bases). V lost 2 bases to trimming and J lost 3 bases, with 17 bases between them. This CDR3 is 16 amino acids long. CDR1 is SEHNR, CDR2 FQNEAQ, per germline (reference sequence). Here the CDR3 DNA reads TGTGCCAGCAGCTTATACCCCCCCCAACAGGGCTACGAGCAGTACTTC. Its translation is CASSLYPPQQGYEQYF.

The V call is TRBV5-6, the J call TRBJ2-2; possibly TRBD2 for D (5 bases). CDR1 is SGHDT and CDR2 is YYEEEE in the germline V gene. This CDR3 has 16 residues. The V and J ends lost 0 bases and 1 base respectively, with 10 bases between them. The CDR3 is CASSLVGLLNTGELFF. The CDR3 nucleotides read TGTGCCAGCAGCTTGGTCGGACTGCTGAACACCGGGGAGCTGTTTTTT.

V gene TRBV20-1 combines with J gene TRBJ1-1; 10 bases map to TRBD1. V lost 4 bases to trimming and J lost 0 bases; unmatched junction nucleotides: 8. This CDR3 spans 16 amino acids. CDR1 and CDR2 from the germline V gene are DFQATT and SNEGSKA (reference sequence). CDR3 sequence (DNA): TGCAGTGCTAAGGGACAGGGGTTAACATTGAACACTGAAGCTTTCTTT. Its translation: CSAKGQGLTLNTEAFF.

CDR3 nucleotide sequence: TGCAGTGCTAGCGGGGGGGGCAACGGTTCCTACGAGCAGTACTTC. Translated: CSASGGGNGSYEQYF. The rearrangement uses TRBV20-1 and TRBJ2-7, with 8 bases lining up with TRBD2. CDR3 length equals 15 residues. The junction had 8 bases not matched to a gene; V was cut back by 3 bases and J by 1 base. Germline V CDR1 and CDR2: DFQATT, SNEGSKA (reference sequence).

The V gene is TRBV2, the J gene TRBJ1-2; no clear D. Germline lookup yields CDR1 SNHLY and CDR2 FYNNEI. Deletions cut 8 bases from V and 1 base from J, with 14 bases between. This CDR3 has 14 residues. In DNA, the CDR3 is TGTGCCAGCGGTAGGGAAGGGCTTAACTATGGCTACACCTTC. Protein product: CASGREGLNYGYTF.